The T cell receptor beta chain described here comes from a study of CD8 T cells in ankylosing spondylitis listed by TCRdb under 2017. With respect to the entire study: T cell receptor beta repertoires were profiled in healthy donors and ankylosing spondylitis patients so that disease-linked TCR variants could be found. The whole study cohort included 85 to 120 healthy donors and 25 ankylosing spondylitis patients. Peripheral blood samples were taken, and synovial fluid was additionally collected from ankylosing spondylitis patients.

What the research found in general, with its limitations: The disease-linked clones were reported as significantly enriched in matched synovial fluid samples from ankylosing spondylitis patients. A TCR beta motif made up of eight highly homologous amino acid variants appeared to be characteristic of blood from ankylosing spondylitis patients. The disease-linked clones showed a CD8+ phenotype and occurred at relatively low frequencies in peripheral blood. Some motif variants had previously been reported in the synovial fluid and blood of reactive arthritis patients, which suggests shared mechanisms of disease initiation.

Sequencing instrument: Illumina HiSeq 2500. TCR beta libraries were prepared by quantitative 5'-RACE with molecular barcodes. From the authors' description of their analysis: To identify disease-linked TCR variants, a new computational method was used, one built on a probabilistic model of VDJ rearrangement. TCRdb handled the public reads itself, with Q25 trimming in fastp and clone calling in MiXCR, and kept productive beta chains. Every CDR3 protein is listed once, alongside the most common genes and DNA of its rows. The V and J calls were determined by TCRdb, not by the authors. This sample holds 210,000 or so distinct CDR3 sequences; roughly 25% were observed only once. In total, the top ten clones hold 5% to 8% of the sample. V is cut by 5 bases and J by 4 bases, and the space between the germline ends is 12 bases. Inclusive of the bounding cysteine and phenylalanine, the CDR3 is 13 residues long. The entry retains the CDR3 DNA only, 39 bases that are in frame from base 1.

Worth noting for this clonotype: No antigen is known for it. Base qualities are not at hand, and no much larger clone is one base apart.

This sequence was found in a male donor with ankylosing spondylitis or in good health (not recorded which). The sequenced material came from blood, either unsorted or a sorted T cell fraction (not recorded which). The chain joins TRBV12-3 or TRBV12-4 to TRBJ2-7, with no confident D gene call. Here is the DNA: TGTGCCAGCAGTCTAGGACGGATATACGAGCAGTACTTC. It translates as CASSLGRIYEQYF.